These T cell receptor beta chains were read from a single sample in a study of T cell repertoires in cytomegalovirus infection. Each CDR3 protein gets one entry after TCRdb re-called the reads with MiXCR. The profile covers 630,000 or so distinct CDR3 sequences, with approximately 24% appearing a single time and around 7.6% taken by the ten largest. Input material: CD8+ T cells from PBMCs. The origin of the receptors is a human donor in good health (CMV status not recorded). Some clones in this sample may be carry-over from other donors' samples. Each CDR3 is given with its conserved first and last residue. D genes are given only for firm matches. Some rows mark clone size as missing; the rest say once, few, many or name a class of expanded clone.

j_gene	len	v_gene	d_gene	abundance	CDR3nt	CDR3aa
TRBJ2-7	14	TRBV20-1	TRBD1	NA	TGCAGTGCCACTCGGACAGGGGGCGACTACGAGCAGTACTTC	CSATRTGGDYEQYF
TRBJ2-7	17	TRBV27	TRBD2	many	TGTGCCAGCAGTTTAATGAGCGGGGGGGCAAATTCCTACGAGCAGTACTTC	CASSLMSGGANSYEQYF
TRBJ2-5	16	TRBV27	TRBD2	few	TGTGCCAGCAGTTCTTCCGCCCGGGTGGGGGGGGAGACCCAGTACTTC	CASSSSARVGGETQYF
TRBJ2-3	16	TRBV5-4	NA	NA	TGTGCCAGCAGCCCGCTGGAGGGGTTCGGGGTAGATACGCAGTATTTT	CASSPLEGFGVDTQYF
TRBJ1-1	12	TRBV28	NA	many	TGTGCCAGCAGTGCATGGACAAGCGAAGCTTTCTTT	CASSAWTSEAFF
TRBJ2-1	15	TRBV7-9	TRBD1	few	TGTGCCAGCAGCCCCGCGGGACAGGGCTATAATGAGCAGTTCTTC	CASSPAGQGYNEQFF
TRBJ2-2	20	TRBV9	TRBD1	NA	TGTGCCAGCAGCGTAACGGGACAGGCTTTCTTTTTCTCCCAAGCCGGGGAGCTGTTTTTT	CASSVTGQAFFFSQAGELFF
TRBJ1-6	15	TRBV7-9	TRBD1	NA	TGTGCCAGCAGCACCGTGGGACAGGGAGGTTCACCCCTCCACTTT	CASSTVGQGGSPLHF
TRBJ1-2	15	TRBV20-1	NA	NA	TGCAGTGCTAGAGACGTCCCCCCGGGGGAGGATGGCTACACCTTC	CSARDVPPGEDGYTF
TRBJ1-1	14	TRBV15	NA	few	TGTGCCACCAGCAGAGCCGGGGGGAACACTGAAGCTTTCTTT	CATSRAGGNTEAFF
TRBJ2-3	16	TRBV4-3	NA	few	NA	CASSQTFGASTDTQYF
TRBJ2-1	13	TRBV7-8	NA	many	TGTGCCAGCAGCTTGGGGACGAGGAATGAGCAGTTCTTC	CASSLGTRNEQFF
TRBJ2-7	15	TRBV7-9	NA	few	TGTGCCAGCAGCTCCGCCCCAGGAGGTGGGAGCGAGCAGTACTTC	CASSSAPGGGSEQYF
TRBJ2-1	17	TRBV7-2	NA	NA	TGTGCCAGCAGCTTAGGAGGAGACGGGGGTCCCTACAATGAGCAGTTCTTC	CASSLGGDGGPYNEQFF
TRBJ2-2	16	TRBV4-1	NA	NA	TGCGCCAGCAGCCAAGAAGGTGGGGGCCGTCCCGGGGAGCTGTTTTTT	CASSQEGGGRPGELFF
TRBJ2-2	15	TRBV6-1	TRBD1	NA	TGTGCCAACAATGGGCGGGACAGGGATACCGGGGAGCTGTTTTTT	CANNGRDRDTGELFF
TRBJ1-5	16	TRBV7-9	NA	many	TGTGCCAGCAGCTTAGAGGGTAGTCATAGGAATCAGCCCCAGCATTTT	CASSLEGSHRNQPQHF
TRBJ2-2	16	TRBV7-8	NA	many	TGTGCCAGCAGCTTAGTCATCGACTCGAGCACCGGGGAGCTGTTTTTT	CASSLVIDSSTGELFF
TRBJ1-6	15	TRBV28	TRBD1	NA	TGTGCCAGCAGTGATCCGGGACAGGGATTTCCACCCCTCCACTTT	CASSDPGQGFPPLHF
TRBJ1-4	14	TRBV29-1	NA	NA	TGCAGCGTGAGGAATGACCGGCCTAATGAAAAACTGTTTTTT	CSVRNDRPNEKLFF
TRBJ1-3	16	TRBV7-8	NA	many	TGTGCCAGCAGCTTAAACTTTGAGTTCGCTGGAAACACCATATATTTT	CASSLNFEFAGNTIYF
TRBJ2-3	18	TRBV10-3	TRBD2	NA	TGTGCCATCAGTGAGTCGCTGGGAGCGGGGGACGGCACAGATACGCAGTATTTT	CAISESLGAGDGTDTQYF
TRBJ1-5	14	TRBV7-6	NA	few	TGTGCCAGCAGCTTAACTAAGGGATTTCAGCCCCAGCATTTT	CASSLTKGFQPQHF
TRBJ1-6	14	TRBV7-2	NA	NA	TGTGTCAGCAGCTTTACAGCCATTAATTCACCCCTCCACTTT	CVSSFTAINSPLHF
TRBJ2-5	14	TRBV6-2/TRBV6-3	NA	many	TGTGCCAGCAGTTACGTCCGGATGCAAGAGACCCAGTACTTC	CASSYVRMQETQYF
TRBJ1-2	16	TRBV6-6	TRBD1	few	TGTGCCAGCAGTTACTCTTGGCAGGGGGCTCCTTATGGCTACACCTTC	CASSYSWQGAPYGYTF
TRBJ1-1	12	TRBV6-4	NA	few	TGTGCCAGCAGTGACGGAGGACCTGAAGCTTTCTTT	CASSDGGPEAFF
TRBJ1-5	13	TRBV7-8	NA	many	TGTGCCAGCAGCTTGAGGATCAATCAGCCCCAGCATTTT	CASSLRINQPQHF
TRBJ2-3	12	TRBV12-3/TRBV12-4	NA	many	TGTGCCAGCAGTTATGGTCCAGATACGCAGTATTTT	CASSYGPDTQYF
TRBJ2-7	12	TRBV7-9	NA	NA	TGTGCCAGCAGCGACCGGTACTACGAGCAGTACTTC	CASSDRYYEQYF
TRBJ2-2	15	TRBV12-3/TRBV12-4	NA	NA	TGTGCCAGCAGTTTAGGAGAGACGAACACCGGGGAGCTGTTTTTT	CASSLGETNTGELFF
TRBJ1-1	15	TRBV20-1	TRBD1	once	TGCAGTGCTAGAGACAGACAGGGCGTAAGGACTGATGCTTTCTTT	CSARDRQGVRTDAFF
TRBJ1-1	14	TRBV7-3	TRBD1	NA	TGTGCCAGCAGCTGGGGACAGGCGAACACTGAAGCTTTCTTT	CASSWGQANTEAFF
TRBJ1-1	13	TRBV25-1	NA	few	TGTGCCAGCAGCCAGGGGTTTGTCACTGAAGCTTTCTTT	CASSQGFVTEAFF
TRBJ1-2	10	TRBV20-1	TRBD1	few	TGCAGTGCTCCGACAGGGCTGAACACCTTC	CSAPTGLNTF
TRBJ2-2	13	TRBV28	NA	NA	TGTGCCAGCCGTGTGGCCGGCACCGGGGAGCTGTTTTTT	CASRVAGTGELFF
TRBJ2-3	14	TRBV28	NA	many	TGTGCCAGCAGCCAGGACCTCGGCACAGATACGCAGTATTTT	CASSQDLGTDTQYF
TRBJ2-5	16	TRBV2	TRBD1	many	TGTGCCAGCAGTGATTACTACGACAGGGGTGGAGAGACCCAGTACTTC	CASSDYYDRGGETQYF
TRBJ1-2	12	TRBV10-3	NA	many	TGTGCCACCCGGGGTATGGTCGATGGCTACACCTTC	CATRGMVDGYTF
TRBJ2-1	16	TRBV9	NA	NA	TGTGCCAGCAGCGGGAGGGGCCGAGGGTCCTACAATGAGCAGTTCTTC	CASSGRGRGSYNEQFF
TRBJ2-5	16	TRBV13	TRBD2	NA	TGTGCCAGCAGCTTAGCTAGCGGGGGGGCATCAGAGACCCAGTACTTC	CASSLASGGASETQYF
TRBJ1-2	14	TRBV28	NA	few	TGTGCCAGCAGTGGGAAAATCGACGGCTATGGCTACACCTTC	CASSGKIDGYGYTF
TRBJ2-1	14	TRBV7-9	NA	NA	TGTGCCAGCAGACCGGGAGCCTCTACAGAGGAGCAGTTCTTC	CASRPGASTEEQFF
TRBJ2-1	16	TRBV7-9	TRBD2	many	TGTGCCAGCAGCTTCTTAGGGACTAGCGGCTTTGGTGAGCAGTTCTTC	CASSFLGTSGFGEQFF
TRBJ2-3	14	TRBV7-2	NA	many	TGTGCCAGCAGCTTTAGCCCAGCCTTAGATACGCAGTATTTT	CASSFSPALDTQYF
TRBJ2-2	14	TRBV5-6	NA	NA	TGTGCCAGCAGCTTACCCGCGACAGCAGAGGAGCTGTTTTTT	CASSLPATAEELFF
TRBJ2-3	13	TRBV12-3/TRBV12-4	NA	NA	TGTGCCAGCAGTTTGACGTCGGCCGGTACGCAGTATTTT	CASSLTSAGTQYF
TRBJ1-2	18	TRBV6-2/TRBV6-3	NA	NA	TGTGCCAGCAGTTACTCTTCGGATGGGCTAGACCCCGGCTATGGCTACACCTTC	CASSYSSDGLDPGYGYTF
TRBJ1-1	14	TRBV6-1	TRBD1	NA	TGTGCCAGCACGATGGGGACAGGGGCCACTGAAGCTTTCTTT	CASTMGTGATEAFF
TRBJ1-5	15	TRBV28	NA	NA	TGTGCCAGCAGTTTTCTCGGGACCGTGCGTCAGCCCCAGCATTTT	CASSFLGTVRQPQHF
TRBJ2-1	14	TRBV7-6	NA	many	TGTGCCAGCAGCCCCGTCCGCCAGGGGAATGAGCAGTTCTTC	CASSPVRQGNEQFF
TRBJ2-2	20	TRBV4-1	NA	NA	TGCGCCAGCAGCCAAGAGAAGGGTAGTCTAGCATGGGCAAACACCGGGGAGCTGTTTTTT	CASSQEKGSLAWANTGELFF
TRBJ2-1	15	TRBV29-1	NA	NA	TGCAGCGTGACTCTACAGGGTCCCCCAAATGCAGAGCAGTTCTTC	CSVTLQGPPNAEQFF
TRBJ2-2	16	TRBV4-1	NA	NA	TGCGCCAGCAGCCAAGCTGTCAGTTCGAACACCGGGGAGCTGTTTTTT	CASSQAVSSNTGELFF
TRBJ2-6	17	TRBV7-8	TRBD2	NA	TGTGCCAGCAGCCGGGGGGGGGGAATCTCTGGGGCCAACGTCCTGACTTTC	CASSRGGGISGANVLTF
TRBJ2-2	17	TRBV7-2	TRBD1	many	TGTGCCAGCAGCACCCAACTGGACAGGGCAAACACCGGGGAGCTGTTTTTT	CASSTQLDRANTGELFF
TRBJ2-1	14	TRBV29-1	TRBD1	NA	TGCAGCGTTGTCGGGACAGGGAATTACAATGAGCAGTTCTTC	CSVVGTGNYNEQFF
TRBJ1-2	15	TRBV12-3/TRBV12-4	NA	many	TGTGCCAGCAGCCTCCGGGCAGGGTTCGTCTATGGCTACACCTTC	CASSLRAGFVYGYTF
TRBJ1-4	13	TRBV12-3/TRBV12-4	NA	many	TGTGCCAGCAGTTTTGCAGCGGGGGAAAAACTGTTTTTT	CASSFAAGEKLFF
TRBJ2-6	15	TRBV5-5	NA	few	TGTGCCAGCAGCACGGACGGAACTGGGGCCAACGTCCTGACTTTC	CASSTDGTGANVLTF